This is a list of T cell receptor beta chains from one sample in a study of CD8+ T cells in alopecia areata. This table comes from immunoSEQ multiplex PCR, and its TCRdb copy is limited to in-frame clones, with some not included. The sample has about 200,000 clones; 56% are singletons. Sequencing was carried out using CD8+ T cells sorted from blood. These receptors were collected from a human donor in good health. The conserved cysteine and the conserved F or W are not part of the CDR3 here. D genes are given only for firm matches.

d_gene: -; v_gene: TRBV7-9; j_gene: TRBJ1-2; CDR3aa: ASSPVVRPDYGYT
d_gene: -; v_gene: TRBV10-3; j_gene: TRBJ2-3; CDR3aa: AISGKAITDTQY
d_gene: -; v_gene: TRBV30; j_gene: TRBJ2-7; CDR3aa: AWSERTSSYEQY
d_gene: -; v_gene: TRBV15; j_gene: TRBJ2-1; CDR3aa: ATSREKGTYNEQF
d_gene: -; v_gene: TRBV7-9; j_gene: TRBJ2-7; CDR3aa: ASSPVLGAYEQY
d_gene: TRBD2; v_gene: TRBV7-9; j_gene: TRBJ2-7; CDR3aa: ASSLDGGGTYEQY
d_gene: TRBD1; v_gene: TRBV29-1; j_gene: TRBJ1-6; CDR3aa: SVEGTGEGSLH
d_gene: -; v_gene: TRBV29-1; j_gene: TRBJ2-3; CDR3aa: SVSKSPSDTQY
d_gene: -; v_gene: TRBV18; j_gene: TRBJ1-2; CDR3aa: ASSPGPEGYT
d_gene: -; v_gene: TRBV7-8; j_gene: TRBJ2-3; CDR3aa: ASSPETDTQY